These 16 T cell receptor beta chains were all obtained from the same sample, sequenced in a study of blood T cell repertoires in COVID-19. Only in-frame clones appear in the TCRdb table, and some are missing; sequencing was by immunoSEQ multiplex PCR. The table has 250,000 to 350,000 clones, 90% seen once. Sequencing used PBMCs or T cells enriched from blood (not recorded which). These receptors originate from a man aged 60 to 75 who had recovered from COVID-19.

V usage is TRBV27 and J usage is TRBJ2-1; TRBD2 agrees at 12 bases. Germline V gene data show CDR1 as MNHEY and CDR2 as SMNVEV (reference sequence). CDR3 length equals 21 residues. V shed 3 bases and J 3 bases; nucleotides not matched to a gene: 18. The CDR3 DNA reads as TGTGCCAGCAGTTTTGGGGGTCCCACTAGCGGGGGGCCCATTGGCTACAATGAGCAGTTCTTC. This codes for CASSFGGPTSGGPIGYNEQFF.

The CDR3 loop is CASSEVGQVVTDTQYF. Here the CDR3 DNA reads TGTGCCAGCAGTGAAGTGGGACAGGTCGTAACAGATACGCAGTATTTT. The chain has TRBV2 and TRBJ2-3; 8 bases are shared with TRBD1. The CDR3 is 16 amino acids. V trimming: 1 base; J trimming: 3 bases; junction bases outside the gene matches: 6. Germline CDR1 SNHLY, CDR2 FYNNEI.

The rearrangement links TRBV3-1 (or the pseudogene TRBV3-2) to TRBJ2-1; 8 nucleotides agree with TRBD2. There are 13 residues in the CDR3. V lost 1 base, J lost 16 bases, and 9 bases stayed unmatched. Germline CDR1 is LGHDT and CDR2 is YNNKEL (reference sequence). CDR3 region: CASSQALAGAHFF. CDR3 sequence (DNA): TGTGCCAGCAGCCAAGCCCTAGCGGGCGCCCATTTCTTC.

This chain uses TRBV6-5 with TRBJ1-2; TRBD1 aligns across 7 bases. V dropped 4 bases and J dropped 6; count of bases not matched to a gene: 8. The CDR3 is made up of 14 amino acids. The germline V gene encodes CDR1 MNHEY and CDR2 SVGAGI. CDR3 sequence: CASSFRRQGHGYTF. The CDR3 nucleotides are TGTGCCAGCAGTTTTAGGAGACAGGGTCATGGCTACACCTTC.

The chain carries TRBV6-2 or TRBV6-3 and TRBJ2-7, with 7 bases identical to TRBD1. Germline CDR1 and CDR2: MNHEY and SVGEGT. This CDR3 is 16 amino acids long. Trimming at V came to 1 base and at J to 5 bases, leaving 11 bases not matched to a gene. CDR3 loop: CASSYFHRGSKNEQYF. The CDR3 bases are TGTGCCAGCAGTTACTTTCACAGGGGTTCGAAGAACGAGCAGTACTTC.

The rearrangement joins TRBV2 to TRBJ1-4, with TRBD1 identical over 8 bases. CDR3 length: 15 amino acids. V gave up 6 bases and J gave up 8 bases; unmatched junction bases: 11. The germline gives CDR1 SNHLY, CDR2 FYNNEI. The CDR3 DNA is TGTGCCAGCAGCAGACAGGGGATATTAGGGGAAAAACTGTTTTTT. Protein product: CASSRQGILGEKLFF.

The chain couples TRBV18 to TRBJ2-1; D remains unclear. Germline values: CDR1 KGHSH, CDR2 LQKENI. The CDR3 has 13 amino acids. Trimming stripped 5 bases from V and 4 bases from J, with 9 bases between. CDR3 protein: CASSATRYNEQFF. The CDR3 DNA sequence: TGTGCCAGCTCAGCTACGAGATACAATGAGCAGTTCTTC.

This chain connects TRBV5-5 to TRBJ2-1, with TRBD2 matching 7 bases. The CDR3 has 15 residues. Germline values: CDR1 SGHKS, CDR2 YYEKEE (reference sequence). The V gene end was trimmed by 0 bases and the J gene end by 8 bases; junction bases not matched to a gene: 8. CDR3 sequence reads: CASSLGQGGYHEQFF. The CDR3 DNA sequence: TGTGCCAGCAGCTTGGGGCAGGGAGGGTATCATGAGCAGTTCTTC.

V gene TRBV18 combines with J gene TRBJ2-1, with D tentatively TRBD1 (5 bases). Germline V gene lookup returns CDR1 KGHSH and CDR2 LQKENI. V gave up 8 bases and J gave up 6 bases, with 11 bases separating them. The CDR3 runs 12 residues. DNA for the CDR3: TGTGCCAGCACAATCAGGGCCAATGAGCAGTTCTTC. Its translation: CASTIRANEQFF. Complete variable domain (other parts from reference TRBV18 and TRBJ2-1): NAGVMQNPRHLVRRRGQEARLRCSPMKGHSHVYWYRQLPEEGLKFMVYLQKENIIDESGMPKERFSAEFPKEGPSILRIQQVVRGDSAAYFCASTIRANEQFFGPGTRLTVL.

The CDR3 nucleotides are TGTGCCAGCAGCGGCGTGGGCAGTAACACTGAAGCTTTCTTT. Encoded protein: CASSGVGSNTEAFF. The chain combines TRBV9 with TRBJ1-1; the D is unclear. Trimming left V 3 bases short and J 2 bases short, with 11 bases between. Germline V gives CDR1 SGDLS, CDR2 YYNGEE. The CDR3 is 14 amino acids.

The chain recombines TRBV28 with TRBJ1-1; D is possibly TRBD1 (6 bases). The ends were cut back, 6 bases at V and 5 bases at J, with 19 bases in the middle. Germline lookup yields CDR1 MDHEN and CDR2 SYDVKM. This CDR3 spans 15 amino acids. The CDR3 here is CASSIGGGGGTEAFF. The CDR3 DNA follows: TGTGCCAGCAGCATAGGGGGTGGCGGGGGGACTGAAGCTTTCTTT. Full variable domain (missing parts from reference TRBV28 and TRBJ1-1): DVKVTQSSRYLVKRTGEKVFLECVQDMDHENMFWYRQDPGLGLRLIYFSYDVKMKEKGDIPEGYSVSREKKERFSLILESASTNQTSMYLCASSIGGGGGTEAFFGQGTRLTVV.

The J gene is TRBJ1-5, the V gene TRBV19; 8 bases match TRBD1. Germline assignment: CDR1 LNHDA and CDR2 SQIVND (reference sequence). Trimming removed 5 bases from V and 5 bases from J; junction bases left unmatched: 8. This CDR3 spans 15 amino acids. Here the CDR3 reads CASSYWATGDQPQHF. The CDR3 DNA follows: TGTGCCAGTAGTTATTGGGCGACAGGGGATCAGCCCCAGCATTTT. The full variable domain, rest sourced from reference TRBV19 and TRBJ1-5, is DGGITQSPKYLFRKEGQNVTLSCEQNLNHDAMYWYRQDPGQGLRLIYYSQIVNDFQKGDIAEGYSVSREKKESFPLTVTSAQKNPTAFYLCASSYWATGDQPQHFGDGTRLSIL.

The rearrangement links TRBV18 to TRBJ1-1; 9 bases line up with TRBD1. Germline CDR1 and CDR2: KGHSH and LQKENI. Trimming cost V 3 bases and J 2 bases; bases outside gene matches: 10. The CDR3 totals 17 residues. CDR3 loop: CASSPLDRGQVNTEAFF. Here the CDR3 DNA reads TGTGCCAGCTCACCCTTGGACAGGGGTCAAGTAAACACTGAAGCTTTCTTT. Full variable domain (outside the CDR3, taken from reference TRBV18 and TRBJ1-1): NAGVMQNPRHLVRRRGQEARLRCSPMKGHSHVYWYRQLPEEGLKFMVYLQKENIIDESGMPKERFSAEFPKEGPSILRIQQVVRGDSAAYFCASSPLDRGQVNTEAFFGQGTRLTVV.

The chain has TRBV9 and TRBJ1-1; a possible D gene is TRBD1 (6 bases). CDR3 length: 14 amino acids. Germline V gives CDR1 SGDLS, CDR2 YYNGEE. Trimming stripped 3 bases from V and 0 bases from J, with 9 bases between. The CDR3 reads CASSARTVNTEAFF. The CDR3 bases are TGTGCCAGCAGCGCCCGGACAGTGAACACTGAAGCTTTCTTT.

This clone has a handful of counts. The chain recombines TRBV30 with TRBJ2-2, with 11 bases matching TRBD1. This CDR3 spans 15 amino acids. V gave up 5 bases and J gave up 0 bases; unmatched junction bases: 2. Germline loops: CDR1 GTSNPN, CDR2 SVGIG (reference sequence). CDR3 residues: CAWGTGGTNTGELFF. CDR3 nucleotide sequence: TGTGCCTGGGGGACAGGGGGGACGAACACCGGGGAGCTGTTTTTT.

The chain uses TRBV10-1 and TRBJ2-3, with 7 positions matching TRBD2. The CDR3 covers 13 residues. V dropped 4 bases and J dropped 3; count of bases not matched to a gene: 1. Per germline, CDR1 WNHNN and CDR2 SYGVQD (reference sequence). CDR3 residues: CASSAGGTDTQYF. For the CDR3, the DNA is TGCGCCAGCAGTGCGGGAGGTACAGATACGCAGTATTTT.